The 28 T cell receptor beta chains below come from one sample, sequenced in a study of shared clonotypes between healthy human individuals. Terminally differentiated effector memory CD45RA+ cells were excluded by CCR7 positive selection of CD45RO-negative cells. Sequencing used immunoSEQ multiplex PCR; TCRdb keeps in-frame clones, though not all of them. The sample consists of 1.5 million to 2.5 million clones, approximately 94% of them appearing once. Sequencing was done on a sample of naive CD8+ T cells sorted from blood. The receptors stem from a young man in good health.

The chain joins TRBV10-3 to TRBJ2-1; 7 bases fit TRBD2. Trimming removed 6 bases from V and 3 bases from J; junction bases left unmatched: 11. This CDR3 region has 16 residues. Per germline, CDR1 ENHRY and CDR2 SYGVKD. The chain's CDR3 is CAISDPGLRYYNEQFF. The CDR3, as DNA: TGTGCCATCAGCGATCCGGGACTACGATACTACAATGAGCAGTTCTTC.

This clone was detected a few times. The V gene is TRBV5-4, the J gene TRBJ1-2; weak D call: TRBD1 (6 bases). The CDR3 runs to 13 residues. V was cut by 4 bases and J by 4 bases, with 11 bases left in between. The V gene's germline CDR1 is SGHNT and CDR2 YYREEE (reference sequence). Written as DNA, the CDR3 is TGTGCCAGCAGCCCCAAGGGGGGCTATGGCTACACCTTC. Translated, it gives CASSPKGGYGYTF.

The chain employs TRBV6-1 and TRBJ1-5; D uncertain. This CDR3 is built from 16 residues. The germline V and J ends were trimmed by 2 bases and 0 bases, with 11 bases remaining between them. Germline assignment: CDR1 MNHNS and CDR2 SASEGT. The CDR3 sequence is CASSESQFYSNQPQHF. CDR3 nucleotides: TGTGCCAGCAGTGAATCTCAGTTTTATAGCAATCAGCCCCAGCATTTT.

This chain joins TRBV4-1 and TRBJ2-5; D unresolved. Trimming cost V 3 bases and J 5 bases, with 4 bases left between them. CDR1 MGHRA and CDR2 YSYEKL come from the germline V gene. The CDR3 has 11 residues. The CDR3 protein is CASSHMETQYF. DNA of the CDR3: TGCGCCAGCAGCCACATGGAGACCCAGTACTTC.

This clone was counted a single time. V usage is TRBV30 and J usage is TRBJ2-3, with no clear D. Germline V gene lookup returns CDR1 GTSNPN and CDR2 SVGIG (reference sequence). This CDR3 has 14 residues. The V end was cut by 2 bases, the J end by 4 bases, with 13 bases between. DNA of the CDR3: TGTGCCTGGAGTCTGACGGTTTGGGCAGATACGCAGTATTTT. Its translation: CAWSLTVWADTQYF.

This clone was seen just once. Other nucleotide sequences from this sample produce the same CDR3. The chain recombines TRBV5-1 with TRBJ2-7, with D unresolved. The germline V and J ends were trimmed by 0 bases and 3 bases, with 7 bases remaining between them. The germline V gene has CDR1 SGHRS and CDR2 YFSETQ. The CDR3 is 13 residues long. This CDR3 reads CASSLGAGYEQYF. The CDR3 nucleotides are TGCGCCAGCAGCTTGGGAGCAGGCTACGAGCAGTACTTC.

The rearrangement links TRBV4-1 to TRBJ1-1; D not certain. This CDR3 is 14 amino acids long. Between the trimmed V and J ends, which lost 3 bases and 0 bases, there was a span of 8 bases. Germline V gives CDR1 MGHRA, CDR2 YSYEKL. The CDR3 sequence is CASSHDTMNTEAFF. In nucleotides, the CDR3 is TGCGCCAGCAGCCACGACACTATGAACACTGAAGCTTTCTTT.

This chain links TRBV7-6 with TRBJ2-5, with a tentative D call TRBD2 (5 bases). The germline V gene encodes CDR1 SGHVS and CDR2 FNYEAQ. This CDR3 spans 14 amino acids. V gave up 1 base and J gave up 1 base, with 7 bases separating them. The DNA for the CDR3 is TGTGCCAGCAGCTTAGTACGGGGCCAAGAGACCCAGTACTTC. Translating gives CASSLVRGQETQYF.

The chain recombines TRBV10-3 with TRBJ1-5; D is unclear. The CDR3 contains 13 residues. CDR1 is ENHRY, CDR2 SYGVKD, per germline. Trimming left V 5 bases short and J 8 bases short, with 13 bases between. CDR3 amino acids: CAISISGAEPQHF. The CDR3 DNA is TGTGCCATCAGTATCTCGGGAGCGGAGCCCCAGCATTTT.

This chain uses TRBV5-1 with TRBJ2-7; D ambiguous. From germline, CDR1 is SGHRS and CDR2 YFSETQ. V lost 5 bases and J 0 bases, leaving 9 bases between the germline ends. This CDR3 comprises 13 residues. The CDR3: CASRQEYSYEQYF. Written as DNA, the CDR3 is TGCGCCAGCAGGCAGGAGTACTCCTACGAGCAGTACTTC.

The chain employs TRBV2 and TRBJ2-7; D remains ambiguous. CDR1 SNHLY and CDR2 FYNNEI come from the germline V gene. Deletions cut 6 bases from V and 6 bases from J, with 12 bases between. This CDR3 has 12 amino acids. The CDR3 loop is CASRDTISEQYF. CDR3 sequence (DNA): TGTGCCAGCAGAGACACCATCAGCGAGCAGTACTTC.

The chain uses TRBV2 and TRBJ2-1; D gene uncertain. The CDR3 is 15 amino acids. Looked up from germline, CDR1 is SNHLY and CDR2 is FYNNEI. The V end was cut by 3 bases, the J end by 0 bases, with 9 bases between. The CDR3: CASSDQTSSYNEQFF. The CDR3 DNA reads TGTGCCAGCAGTGATCAAACCAGCTCCTACAATGAGCAGTTCTTC.

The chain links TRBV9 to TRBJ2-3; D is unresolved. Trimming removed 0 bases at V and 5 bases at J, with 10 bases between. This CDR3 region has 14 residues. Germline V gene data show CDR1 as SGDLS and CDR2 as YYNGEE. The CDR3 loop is CASSVAEGRDTQYF. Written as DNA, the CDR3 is TGTGCCAGCAGCGTAGCTGAAGGCAGAGATACGCAGTATTTT. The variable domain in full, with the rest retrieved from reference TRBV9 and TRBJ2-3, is DSGVTQTPKHLITATGQRVTLRCSPRSGDLSVYWYQQSLDQGLQFLIQYYNGEERAKGNILERFSAQQFPDLHSELNLSSLELGDSALYFCASSVAEGRDTQYFGPGTRLTVL.

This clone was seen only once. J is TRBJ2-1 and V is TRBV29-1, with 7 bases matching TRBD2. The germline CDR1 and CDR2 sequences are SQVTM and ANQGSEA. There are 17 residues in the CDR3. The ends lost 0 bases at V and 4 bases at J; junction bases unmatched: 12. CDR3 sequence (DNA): TGCAGCGTTGAAGACGACGACCGGGACTACCTGTACAATGAGCAGTTCTTC. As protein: CSVEDDDRDYLYNEQFF.

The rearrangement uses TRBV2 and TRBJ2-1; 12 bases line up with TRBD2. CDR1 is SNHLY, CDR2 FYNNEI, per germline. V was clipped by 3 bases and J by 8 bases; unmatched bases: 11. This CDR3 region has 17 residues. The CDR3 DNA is TGTGCCAGCAGTGAGACCCTACTAGCGGGAGGTGGGGATGAGCAGTTCTTC. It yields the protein CASSETLLAGGGDEQFF.

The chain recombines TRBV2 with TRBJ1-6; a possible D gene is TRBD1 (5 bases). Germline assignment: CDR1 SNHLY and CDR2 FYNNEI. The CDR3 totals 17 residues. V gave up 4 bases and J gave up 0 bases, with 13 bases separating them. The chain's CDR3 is CASSGETESSYNSPLHF. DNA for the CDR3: TGTGCCAGCAGTGGTGAGACAGAGAGCTCCTATAATTCACCCCTCCACTTT.

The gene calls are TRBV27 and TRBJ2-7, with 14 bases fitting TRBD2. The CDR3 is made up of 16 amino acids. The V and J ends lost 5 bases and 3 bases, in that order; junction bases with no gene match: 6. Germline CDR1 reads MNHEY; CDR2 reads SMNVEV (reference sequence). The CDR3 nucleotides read TGTGCCAGCAGTCTAGGGACTAGCGGGGGCCTCTACGAGCAGTACTTC. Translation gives CASSLGTSGGLYEQYF.

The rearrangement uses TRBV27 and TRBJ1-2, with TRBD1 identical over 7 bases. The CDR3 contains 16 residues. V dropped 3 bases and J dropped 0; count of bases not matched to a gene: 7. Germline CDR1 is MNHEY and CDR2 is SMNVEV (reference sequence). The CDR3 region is CASSLTGRLANYGYTF. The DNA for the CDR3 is TGTGCCAGCAGTTTGACAGGGAGGTTGGCTAACTATGGCTACACCTTC.

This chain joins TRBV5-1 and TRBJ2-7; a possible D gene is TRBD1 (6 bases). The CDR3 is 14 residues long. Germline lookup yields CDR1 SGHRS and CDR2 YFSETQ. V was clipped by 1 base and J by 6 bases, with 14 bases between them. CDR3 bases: TGCGCCAGCAGCTTGAAGCAGGGGACGGGCGAGCAGTACTTC. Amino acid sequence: CASSLKQGTGEQYF.

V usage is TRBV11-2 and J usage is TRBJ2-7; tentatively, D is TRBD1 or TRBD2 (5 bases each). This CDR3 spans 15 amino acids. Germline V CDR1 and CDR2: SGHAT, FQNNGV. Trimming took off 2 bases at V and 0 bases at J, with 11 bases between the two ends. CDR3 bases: TGTGCCAGCAGCTTACTTGGGGGTATCTCCTACGAGCAGTACTTC. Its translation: CASSLLGGISYEQYF. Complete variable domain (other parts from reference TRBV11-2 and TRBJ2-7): EAGVAQSPRYKIIEKRQSVAFWCNPISGHATLYWYQQILGQGPKLLIQFQNNGVVDDSQLPKDRFSAERLKGVDSTLKIQPAKLEDSAVYLCASSLLGGISYEQYFGPGTRLTVT.

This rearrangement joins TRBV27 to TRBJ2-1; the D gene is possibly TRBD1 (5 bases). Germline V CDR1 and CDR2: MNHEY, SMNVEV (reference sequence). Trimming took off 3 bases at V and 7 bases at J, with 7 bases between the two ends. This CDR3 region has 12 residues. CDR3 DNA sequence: TGTGCCAGCAGTTTCAGGGTGAATGAGCAGTTCTTC. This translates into CASSFRVNEQFF.

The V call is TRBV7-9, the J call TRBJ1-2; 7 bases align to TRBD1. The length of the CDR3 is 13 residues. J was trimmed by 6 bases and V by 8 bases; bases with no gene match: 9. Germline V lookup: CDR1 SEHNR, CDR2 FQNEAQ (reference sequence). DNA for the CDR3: TGTGCCAGCCGACGGGATACAGGGGATGGCTACACCTTC. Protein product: CASRRDTGDGYTF. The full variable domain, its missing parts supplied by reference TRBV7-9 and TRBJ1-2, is DTGVSQNPRHKITKRGQNVTFRCDPISEHNRLYWYRQTLGQGPEFLTYFQNEAQLEKSRLLSDRFSAERPKGSFSTLEIQRTEQGDSAMYLCASRRDTGDGYTFGSGTRLTVV.

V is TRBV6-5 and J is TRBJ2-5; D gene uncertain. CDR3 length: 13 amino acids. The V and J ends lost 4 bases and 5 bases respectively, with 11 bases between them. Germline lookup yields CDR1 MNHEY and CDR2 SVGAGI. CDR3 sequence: CASSSLGRETQYF. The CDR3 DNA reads TGTGCCAGCAGTTCCCTGGGTCGCGAGACCCAGTACTTC.

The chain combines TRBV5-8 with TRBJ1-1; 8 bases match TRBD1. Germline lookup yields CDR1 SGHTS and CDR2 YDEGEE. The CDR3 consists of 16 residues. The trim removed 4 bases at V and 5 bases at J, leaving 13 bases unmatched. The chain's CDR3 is CASSDRGPGILTEAFF. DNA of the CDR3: TGTGCCAGCAGCGACAGGGGACCGGGTATTTTAACTGAAGCTTTCTTT.

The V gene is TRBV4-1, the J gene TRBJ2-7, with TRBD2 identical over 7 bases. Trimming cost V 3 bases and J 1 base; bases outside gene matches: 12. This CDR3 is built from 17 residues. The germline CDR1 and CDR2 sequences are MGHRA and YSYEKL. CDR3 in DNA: TGCGCCAGCAGCCAGGTCCGGGACTATCCTCTTTCCTACGAGCAGTACTTC. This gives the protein CASSQVRDYPLSYEQYF.

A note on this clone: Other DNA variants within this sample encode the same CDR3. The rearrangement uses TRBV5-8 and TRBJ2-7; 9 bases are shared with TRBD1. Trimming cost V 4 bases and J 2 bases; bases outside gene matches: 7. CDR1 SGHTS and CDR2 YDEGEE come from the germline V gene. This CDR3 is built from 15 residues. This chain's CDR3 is CASSPTGTGTYEQYF. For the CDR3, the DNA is TGTGCCAGCAGCCCAACCGGGACAGGGACCTACGAGCAGTACTTC.

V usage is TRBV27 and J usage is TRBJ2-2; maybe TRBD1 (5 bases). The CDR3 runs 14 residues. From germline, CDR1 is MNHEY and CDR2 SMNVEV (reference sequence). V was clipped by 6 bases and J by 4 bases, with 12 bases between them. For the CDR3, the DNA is TGTGCCAGCAGCCGCCGGACAATCACCGGGGAGCTGTTTTTT. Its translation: CASSRRTITGELFF.

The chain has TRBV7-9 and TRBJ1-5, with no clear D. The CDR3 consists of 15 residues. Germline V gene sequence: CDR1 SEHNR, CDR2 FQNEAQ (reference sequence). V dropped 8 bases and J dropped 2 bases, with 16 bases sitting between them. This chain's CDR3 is CASARGELGNQPQHF. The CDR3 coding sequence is TGTGCCAGCGCTCGGGGAGAGCTCGGCAATCAGCCCCAGCATTTT.